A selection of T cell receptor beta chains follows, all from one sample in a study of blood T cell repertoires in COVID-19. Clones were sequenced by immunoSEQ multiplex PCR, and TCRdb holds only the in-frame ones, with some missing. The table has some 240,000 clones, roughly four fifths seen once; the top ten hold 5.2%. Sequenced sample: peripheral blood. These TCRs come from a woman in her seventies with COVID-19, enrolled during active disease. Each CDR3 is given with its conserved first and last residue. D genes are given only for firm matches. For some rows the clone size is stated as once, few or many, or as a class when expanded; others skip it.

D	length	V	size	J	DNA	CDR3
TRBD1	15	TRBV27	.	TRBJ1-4	TGTGCCAGCAGTTCAGGACAGGGGGTTCTTGAAAAACTGTTTTTT	CASSSGQGVLEKLFF
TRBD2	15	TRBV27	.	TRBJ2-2	TGTGCCAGCAGTTCCTGGGAGGGCAACACCGGGGAGCTGTTTTTT	CASSSWEGNTGELFF
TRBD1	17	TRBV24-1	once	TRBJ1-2	TGTGCCACCAGTGACTACGGGAGAGGGCAGGGGGAGAACGGCTACACCTTC	CATSDYGRGQGENGYTF
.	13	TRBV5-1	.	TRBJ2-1	TGCGCCAGCAGCTTTTCCACGAGCGATGAGCAGTTCTTC	CASSFSTSDEQFF
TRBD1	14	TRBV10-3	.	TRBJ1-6	TGTGCCGCTCGAACCGGGACAGCCGATTCACCCCTCCACTTT	CAARTGTADSPLHF
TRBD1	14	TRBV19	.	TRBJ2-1	TGTGCCAGTAGCCGGGACAGGGGGCAAAATGAGCAGTTCTTC	CASSRDRGQNEQFF
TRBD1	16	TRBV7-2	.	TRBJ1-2	TGTGCCAGCAGCTTTAACTCAGGGGGCTCTAACTATGGCTACACCTTC	CASSFNSGGSNYGYTF
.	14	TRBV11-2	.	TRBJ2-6	TGTGCCAGCAGCTCCCGCTCTGGGGCCAACGTCCTGACTTTC	CASSSRSGANVLTF
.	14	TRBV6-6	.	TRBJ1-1	TGTGCCAGCAGTTCGACACCTATGAACACTGAAGCTTTCTTT	CASSSTPMNTEAFF
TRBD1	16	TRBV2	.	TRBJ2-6	TGTGCCAGCAGAAAGGACAGGTTGGCTGGGGCCAACGTCCTGACTTTC	CASRKDRLAGANVLTF
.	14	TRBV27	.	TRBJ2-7	TGTGCCAGCAAACAGCGGTACAGTTCCTACGAGCAGTACTTC	CASKQRYSSYEQYF
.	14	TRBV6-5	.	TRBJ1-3	TGTGCCAGCCAGGTTTTGCAGGCTGGAAACACCATATATTTT	CASQVLQAGNTIYF
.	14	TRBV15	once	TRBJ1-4	TGTGCCACCGGGGGGGACGGGAAGAATGAAAAACTGTTTTTT	CATGGDGKNEKLFF
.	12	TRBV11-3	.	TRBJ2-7	TGTGCCAGCAAGGGCGGAGGGAGCGAGCAGTACTTC	CASKGGGSEQYF
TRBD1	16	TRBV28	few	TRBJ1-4	TGTGCCAGCCTCCCGGGACAGGGAGTGCTAAATGAAAAACTGTTTTTT	CASLPGQGVLNEKLFF
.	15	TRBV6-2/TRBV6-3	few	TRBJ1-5	TGTGCCAGCAGTTACTCGAGACAGCTAAATCAGCCCCAGCATTTT	CASSYSRQLNQPQHF
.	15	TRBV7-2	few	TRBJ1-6	TGTGCCAGCAGCTTAGAGGGAGGGGTGAATTCACCCCTCCACTTT	CASSLEGGVNSPLHF
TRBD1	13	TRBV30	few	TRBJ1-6	TGTGCCTGGGGCGGACAGGCTTCTCGAGCCCTCCACTTT	CAWGGQASRALHF
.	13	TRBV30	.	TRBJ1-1	TGTGCCTGGAGTATGGGCCTGAACACTGAAGCTTTCTTT	CAWSMGLNTEAFF
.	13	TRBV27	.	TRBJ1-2	TGTGCCAGCAGTCCCCGCGGGGACTATGGCTACACCTTC	CASSPRGDYGYTF